What follows are 11 T cell receptor beta chains derived from one specimen sequenced in a study of blood T cell repertoires in COVID-19. Libraries were prepared by immunoSEQ multiplex PCR; TCRdb keeps only in-frame clonotypes and omits some of them. The sample gives over 45,000 clones, 91% of which show up once; roughly 8.6% is in the top ten. Sequenced input: peripheral blood. Source of these receptors: a human donor in a cohort sampled during active COVID-19.

This chain joins TRBV9 and TRBJ2-3, with D possibly matching TRBD1 (5 bases). Germline assignment: CDR1 SGDLS and CDR2 YYNGEE. This CDR3 is 17 amino acids long. V lost 0 bases and J lost 3, with 17 bases in between. The CDR3 loop is CASSVGRGHRITDTQYF. CDR3 coding DNA: TGTGCCAGCAGCGTAGGGAGAGGCCACAGGATTACAGATACGCAGTATTTT.

This sequence joins TRBV19 and TRBJ2-3; 7 bases agree with TRBD2. Germline loops: CDR1 LNHDA, CDR2 SQIVND (reference sequence). This CDR3 comprises 16 residues. With V trimmed by 3 bases and J by 0 bases, 6 bases remained unmatched. CDR3 amino acids: CASSIVLAVSTDTQYF. The CDR3 region has the DNA TGTGCCAGTAGTATTGTTCTAGCGGTGAGCACAGATACGCAGTATTTT.

CDR3 in DNA: TGTGCCAGCAGTTTATCGGGGCGGACTGAAGCTTTCTTT. Protein product: CASSLSGRTEAFF. This sequence joins TRBV27 and TRBJ1-1, with a weak D call TRBD1 (5 bases). Deletions cut 0 bases from V and 5 bases from J, with 7 bases between. The CDR3 has 13 amino acids. CDR1 MNHEY and CDR2 SMNVEV come from the germline V gene (reference sequence).

V gene TRBV11-1 combines with J gene TRBJ2-7; 8 nucleotides match TRBD1. The germline V gene encodes CDR1 SGHAT and CDR2 FQDESV (reference sequence). V dropped 5 bases and J dropped 2; count of bases not matched to a gene: 5. The CDR3 length is 14 residues. The CDR3 protein is CASSPQGATYEQYF. The CDR3 region has the DNA TGTGCCAGCAGCCCCCAGGGGGCTACCTACGAGCAGTACTTC.

In its sample, this clone was seen once. This chain uses TRBV10-1 with TRBJ2-3; TRBD2 matches at 15 bases. This CDR3 spans 18 amino acids. CDR1 and CDR2 from the germline V gene are WNHNN and SYGVQD (reference sequence). V lost 5 bases and J lost 2; bases outside the gene matches: 8. The CDR3 coding sequence is TGCGCCAGCAGTCCGGGACTAGCGGGAGGATCAAACACAGATACGCAGTATTTT. The encoded protein is CASSPGLAGGSNTDTQYF.

J is TRBJ2-7 and V is TRBV30; TRBD1 matches 7 bases. CDR1 and CDR2 from the germline V gene are GTSNPN and SVGIG (reference sequence). The V and J ends lost 0 bases and 3 bases, in that order; junction bases with no gene match: 5. The CDR3 runs 14 residues. This chain's CDR3 is CAWSVGTALYEQYF. CDR3 coding DNA: TGTGCCTGGAGTGTCGGGACAGCCCTCTACGAGCAGTACTTC.

The CDR3 DNA is TGTGCCAGCAGCTTAATAGCGGCGAACACCGGGGAGCTGTTTTTT. This sequence encodes CASSLIAANTGELFF. The rearrangement links TRBV7-2 to TRBJ2-2; D possibly corresponds to TRBD2 (6 bases). CDR1 and CDR2 from the germline V gene are SGHTA and FQGNSA. Between the trimmed V and J ends, which lost 2 bases and 0 bases, there was a span of 7 bases. CDR3 length: 15 amino acids.

The CDR3 DNA is TGTGCCAGCAGCTTAGGCCGGGACAGGGTCTTGAACACTGAAGCTTTCTTT. As protein: CASSLGRDRVLNTEAFF. The gene calls are TRBV11-2 and TRBJ1-1; 9 positions agree with TRBD1. Trimming took 1 base from V and 0 from J; bases not matched to a gene: 6. Germline CDR1 SGHAT, CDR2 FQNNGV. This CDR3 spans 17 amino acids.

V and J are TRBV4-2 and TRBJ1-2; 7 nucleotides match TRBD1. The CDR3 is 16 residues long. Germline V gene sequence: CDR1 LGHNA, CDR2 YNFKEQ. Unmatched junction bases numbered 11, after V lost 0 bases and J lost 7 bases. The CDR3 sequence is CASSQDPGQAAGGYTF. CDR3 sequence (DNA): TGTGCCAGCAGCCAAGATCCCGGACAGGCCGCTGGTGGCTACACCTTC.

This clone is a singleton in its sample. This chain joins TRBV7-8 and TRBJ1-2; a possible D gene is TRBD1 (6 bases). This CDR3 spans 16 amino acids. V lost 2 bases and J lost 0, with 13 bases in between. The V gene's germline CDR1 is SGHVS and CDR2 FQNEAQ. This chain's CDR3 is CASSLLGGHSNYGYTF. The CDR3 bases are TGTGCCAGCAGCTTACTGGGGGGGCACTCTAACTATGGCTACACCTTC.

The chain carries TRBV3-1 (or the pseudogene TRBV3-2) and TRBJ2-5; D possibly corresponds to TRBD1 (6 bases). The CDR3 runs 12 residues. The germline V and J ends were trimmed by 1 base and 7 bases, with 7 bases remaining between them. Germline assignment: CDR1 LGHDT and CDR2 YNNKEL (reference sequence). The CDR3 is CASSQARGTQYF. The CDR3 coding sequence is TGTGCCAGCAGCCAAGCCAGGGGGACCCAGTACTTC.